This entry lists 21 T cell receptor beta chains sequenced from one sample in a study of shared clonotypes between healthy human individuals. The method was immunoSEQ multiplex PCR; TCRdb's version includes in-frame clones alone and lacks a portion of them. This table holds roughly 1,600,000 clones, about 98.5% found once. The sequenced sample consisted of naive CD4+ T cells sorted from blood. Subset indicated: CD45RA+ positively selected. The receptors derive from a man aged 25 to 40 in good health.

The chain links TRBV5-5 to TRBJ2-2, with D tentatively TRBD2 (6 bases). V was shortened by 6 bases and J by 1 base, with 16 bases between the two germline ends. The CDR3 consists of 16 residues. Per the germline V gene, CDR1 is SGHKS and CDR2 is YYEKEE (reference sequence). CDR3 protein: CASTKAGRVNTGELFF. CDR3 nucleotides: TGTGCCAGCACCAAGGCGGGGCGGGTGAACACCGGGGAGCTGTTTTTT. The full variable domain, completed using reference TRBV5-5 and TRBJ2-2, is DAGVTQSPTHLIKTRGQQVTLRCSPISGHKSVSWYQQVLGQGPQFIFQYYEKEERGRGNFPDRFSARQFPNYSSELNVNALLLGDSALYLCASTKAGRVNTGELFFGEGSRLTVL.

This chain links TRBV5-4 with TRBJ2-7, with D possibly called TRBD1 or TRBD2 (6 bases each). The CDR3 is made up of 13 amino acids. Trimming cost V 0 bases and J 5 bases, with 9 bases left between them. Germline-derived CDR1 and CDR2 are SGHNT and YYREEE (reference sequence). CDR3 in amino acids: CASSLAGADEQYF. The CDR3 DNA is TGTGCCAGCAGCTTGGCGGGGGCCGACGAGCAGTACTTC. Looking up the rest from reference TRBV5-4 and TRBJ2-7 gives the full variable domain: ETGVTQSPTHLIKTRGQQVTLRCSSQSGHNTVSWYQQALGQGPQFIFQYYREEENGRGNFPPRFSGLQFPNYSSELNVNALELDDSALYLCASSLAGADEQYFGPGTRLTVT.

This chain joins TRBV5-8 and TRBJ2-7; 8 bases are shared with TRBD2. The J segment lost 0 bases and the V segment lost 0 bases, leaving 5 bases of the junction unmatched. This CDR3 spans 16 amino acids. Germline V gives CDR1 SGHTS, CDR2 YDEGEE. DNA for the CDR3: TGTGCCAGCAGCTTGGCTAGCGGGTGGAGCTCCTACGAGCAGTACTTC. Translated, it gives CASSLASGWSSYEQYF. Drawing the rest from reference TRBV5-8 and TRBJ2-7, the complete variable domain is EAGVTQSPTHLIKTRGQQATLRCSPISGHTSVYWYQQALGLGLQFLLWYDEGEERNRGNFPPRFSGRQFPNYSSELNVNALELEDSALYLCASSLASGWSSYEQYFGPGTRLTVT.

The chain employs TRBV21-1 and TRBJ1-2. TRBV21-1 is listed as a pseudogene. The CDR3 extends over 17 amino acids. CDR3 sequence reads: CAVTPDRASGGVYGYTF. The CDR3, as DNA: TGTGCCGTCACCCCCGACAGGGCCTCGGGGGGGGTTTATGGCTACACCTTC.

The chain joins TRBV28 to TRBJ2-7; a possible D gene is TRBD1 (6 bases). The V gene's germline CDR1 is MDHEN and CDR2 SYDVKM. The CDR3 spans 15 residues. V lost 5 bases, J lost 3 bases, and 17 bases lay in between. The CDR3 sequence is CASSTPGEGSYEQYF. The DNA of the CDR3 is TGTGCCAGCAGTACCCCAGGGGAAGGGAGCTACGAGCAGTACTTC.

The chain is built from TRBV11-2 and TRBJ2-1; TRBD2 agrees at 10 bases. J lost 7 bases, V lost 5 bases, and 17 bases had no gene match. Germline CDR1 is SGHAT and CDR2 is FQNNGV. The CDR3 extends over 18 amino acids. CDR3 bases: TGTGCCAGCAGCCGAAAGGTCCTAGCGGGAGTCGACACAAATGAGCAGTTCTTC. This translates into CASSRKVLAGVDTNEQFF.

The V call is TRBV18, the J call TRBJ1-5; 8 bases are a match to TRBD1. There are 15 residues in the CDR3. Per germline, CDR1 KGHSH and CDR2 LQKENI. The V gene end was trimmed by 2 bases and the J gene end by 1 base; junction bases not matched to a gene: 1. The CDR3 region is CASSPRTGSNQPQHF. CDR3 coding DNA: TGTGCCAGCTCACCAAGGACAGGGAGCAATCAGCCCCAGCATTTT.

V and J are TRBV2 and TRBJ1-1; possibly TRBD1 for D (6 bases). This CDR3 spans 13 amino acids. Germline-derived CDR1 and CDR2 are SNHLY and FYNNEI. V was cut by 10 bases and J by 1 base, with 13 bases left in between. The CDR3 sequence is CATLQGRNTEAFF. In DNA, the CDR3 is TGTGCCACCCTACAGGGTAGGAACACTGAAGCTTTCTTT.

The rearrangement links TRBV6-6 to TRBJ2-1; 10 bases agree with TRBD2. V lost 5 bases, J lost 2 bases, and 6 bases stayed unmatched. The V gene's germline CDR1 is MNHNY and CDR2 SVGAGI (reference sequence). The CDR3 extends over 16 amino acids. CDR3 in amino acids: CASSTTSGQTYNEQFF. The CDR3 nucleotides are TGTGCCAGCAGTACGACTAGCGGGCAGACCTACAATGAGCAGTTCTTC.

The chain joins TRBV5-5 to TRBJ1-5; TRBD1 agrees at 8 bases. The CDR3 loop spans 17 amino acids. V lost 4 bases, J lost 5 bases, and 14 bases stayed unmatched. Germline CDR1 SGHKS, CDR2 YYEKEE (reference sequence). CDR3 region: CASSVLGIPGQDQPQHF. The CDR3 DNA reads TGTGCCAGCAGCGTATTGGGGATACCGGGACAGGATCAGCCCCAGCATTTT.

The chain recombines TRBV7-6 with TRBJ2-2; D gene uncertain. This CDR3 is built from 12 residues. The V end was cut by 5 bases, the J end by 7 bases, with 8 bases between. Germline lookup yields CDR1 SGHVS and CDR2 FNYEAQ. CDR3 sequence (DNA): TGTGCCAGCAGCCAATTGGGCGGGGAGCTGTTTTTT. It codes for CASSQLGGELFF.

The chain links TRBV28 to TRBJ2-1; no clear D gene. Germline CDR1 MDHEN, CDR2 SYDVKM. There are 14 residues in the CDR3. Trimming left V 2 bases short and J 5 bases short, with 10 bases between. DNA of the CDR3: TGTGCCAGCAGTTTACCCGGCTGGGACAATGAGCAGTTCTTC. Protein sequence: CASSLPGWDNEQFF.

This clone occurred once. This chain links TRBV7-9 with TRBJ2-7, with TRBD1 matching over 7 bases. After removal of 4 bases from V and 1 base from J, the junction contained 4 bases not matched to a gene. Germline CDR1 reads SEHNR; CDR2 reads FQNEAQ (reference sequence). This CDR3 contains 14 residues. The CDR3 here is CASSYRQGSYEQYF. In DNA, the CDR3 is TGTGCCAGCAGCTATCGACAGGGATCCTACGAGCAGTACTTC. Full variable domain (missing parts from reference TRBV7-9 and TRBJ2-7): DTGVSQNPRHKITKRGQNVTFRCDPISEHNRLYWYRQTLGQGPEFLTYFQNEAQLEKSRLLSDRFSAERPKGSFSTLEIQRTEQGDSAMYLCASSYRQGSYEQYFGPGTRLTVT.

CDR3 sequence reads: CASSARQGRSGYTF. DNA of the CDR3: TGTGCCAGCAGCGCCAGACAGGGAAGAAGTGGCTACACCTTC. The J gene is TRBJ1-2, the V gene TRBV7-2, with TRBD1 matching over 7 bases. Germline loops: CDR1 SGHTA, CDR2 FQGNSA. With V trimmed by 5 bases and J by 7 bases, 10 bases remained unmatched. This CDR3 contains 14 residues.

The chain joins TRBV6-5 to TRBJ2-3; possible D gene TRBD2, 5 bases. V was cut by 6 bases and J by 8 bases, with 21 bases left in between. This CDR3 comprises 15 residues. Germline CDR1 MNHEY, CDR2 SVGAGI. CDR3 region: CASSPRGSNRGTQYF. Written as DNA, the CDR3 is TGTGCCAGCAGCCCAAGAGGGTCCAATCGGGGTACGCAGTATTTT.

The chain combines TRBV5-1 with TRBJ2-2, with D unclear. V lost 4 bases, J lost 4 bases, and 14 bases lay in between. Germline CDR1 reads SGHRS; CDR2 reads YFSETQ. This CDR3 has 15 amino acids. The CDR3 DNA reads as TGCGCCAGCAGCCCACCCAGGAGTGGCACCGGGGAGCTGTTTTTT. It is translated as CASSPPRSGTGELFF.

The J gene is TRBJ2-6, the V gene TRBV2; the D gene is possibly TRBD2 (6 bases). The germline V gene has CDR1 SNHLY and CDR2 FYNNEI. The CDR3 has 15 residues. Trimming pared 6 bases from V and 4 bases from J, leaving 13 bases between. The CDR3 bases are TGTGCCAGCAGGATCAGCGGGTCAGGGGCCAACGTCCTGACTTTC. Amino acid sequence: CASRISGSGANVLTF.

The chain uses TRBV5-4 and TRBJ2-1, with 9 bases lining up with TRBD2. This CDR3 spans 16 amino acids. V trimming: 1 base; J trimming: 4 bases; junction bases outside the gene matches: 6. Germline CDR1 and CDR2: SGHNT and YYREEE (reference sequence). This CDR3 is CASSLPLAGVYNEQFF. CDR3 DNA: TGTGCCAGCAGCTTGCCCTTAGCGGGAGTATACAATGAGCAGTTCTTC. Full variable domain (rest looked up from reference TRBV5-4 and TRBJ2-1): ETGVTQSPTHLIKTRGQQVTLRCSSQSGHNTVSWYQQALGQGPQFIFQYYREEENGRGNFPPRFSGLQFPNYSSELNVNALELDDSALYLCASSLPLAGVYNEQFFGPGTRLTVL.

The chain couples TRBV2 to TRBJ2-3, with D tentatively TRBD1 (7 bases). V was pared by 6 bases and J by 5 bases, with 30 bases between. CDR3 size: 19 residues. Germline V lookup: CDR1 SNHLY, CDR2 FYNNEI. The CDR3 DNA sequence: TGTGCCAGCAGGGAGGGGGCCTTCGGGGCCAGGGGGATTGTAGATACGCAGTATTTT. Encoded protein: CASREGAFGARGIVDTQYF.

The J gene is TRBJ2-6, the V gene TRBV2, with no clear D. Germline CDR1 is SNHLY and CDR2 is FYNNEI. Between the trimmed V and J ends, which lost 5 bases and 4 bases, there was a span of 3 bases. CDR3 length equals 12 residues. The CDR3 here is CASSSGANVLTF. The CDR3 DNA follows: TGTGCCAGCAGTTCAGGGGCCAACGTCCTGACTTTC.

The J gene is TRBJ1-2, the V gene TRBV25-1, with D perhaps matching TRBD1 (5 bases). Germline values: CDR1 MGHDK, CDR2 SYGVNS. The V end lost 4 bases, the J end lost 5 bases, and 11 bases lay between the germline ends. This CDR3 comprises 13 residues. Here the CDR3 reads CASSARDGYGYTF. CDR3 bases: TGTGCCAGCAGTGCTAGGGACGGATATGGCTACACCTTC.